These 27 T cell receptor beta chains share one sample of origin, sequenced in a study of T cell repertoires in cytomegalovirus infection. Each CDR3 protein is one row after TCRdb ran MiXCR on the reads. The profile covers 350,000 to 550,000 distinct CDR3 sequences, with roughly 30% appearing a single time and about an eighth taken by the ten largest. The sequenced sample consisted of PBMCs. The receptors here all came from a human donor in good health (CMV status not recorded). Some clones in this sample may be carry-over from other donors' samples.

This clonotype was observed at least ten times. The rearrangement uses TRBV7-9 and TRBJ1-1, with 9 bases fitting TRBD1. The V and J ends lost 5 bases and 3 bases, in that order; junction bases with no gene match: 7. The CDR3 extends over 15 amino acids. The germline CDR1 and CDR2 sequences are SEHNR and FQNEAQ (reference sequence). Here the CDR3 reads CASSPSRDRDTEAFF. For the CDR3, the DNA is TGTGCCAGCAGCCCGTCCCGGGACAGGGACACTGAAGCTTTCTTT.

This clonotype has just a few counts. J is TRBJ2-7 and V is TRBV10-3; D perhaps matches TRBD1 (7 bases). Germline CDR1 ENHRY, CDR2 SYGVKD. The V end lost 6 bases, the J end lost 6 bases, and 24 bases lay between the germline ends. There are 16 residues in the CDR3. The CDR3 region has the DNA TGTGCCATCAGCCTCGTGGAGGGGGCGCTTGGGGGCGAGCAGTACTTC. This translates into CAISLVEGALGGEQYF.

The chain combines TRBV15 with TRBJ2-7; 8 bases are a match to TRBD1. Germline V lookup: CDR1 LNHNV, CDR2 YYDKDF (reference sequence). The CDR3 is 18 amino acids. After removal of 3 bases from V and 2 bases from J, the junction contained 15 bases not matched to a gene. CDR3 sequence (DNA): TGTGCCACCAGCAGGGATCTCACAATCGGGACAGGCACCTACGAGCAGTACTTC. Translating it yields CATSRDLTIGTGTYEQYF.

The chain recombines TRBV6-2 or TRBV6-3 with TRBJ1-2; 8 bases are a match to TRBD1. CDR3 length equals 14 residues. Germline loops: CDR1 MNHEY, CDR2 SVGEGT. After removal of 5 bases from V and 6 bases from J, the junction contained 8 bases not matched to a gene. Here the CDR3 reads CASSLWTGKNGYTF. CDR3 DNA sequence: TGTGCCAGCAGTCTCTGGACAGGGAAGAATGGCTACACCTTC.

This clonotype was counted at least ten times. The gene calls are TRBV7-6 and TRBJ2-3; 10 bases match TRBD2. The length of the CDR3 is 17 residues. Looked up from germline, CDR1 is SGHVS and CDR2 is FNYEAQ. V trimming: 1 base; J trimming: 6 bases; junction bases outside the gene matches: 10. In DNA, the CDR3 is TGTGCCAGCAGCTTAGGAGAACTAGCGGGACGAGCTGATACGCAGTATTTT. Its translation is CASSLGELAGRADTQYF.

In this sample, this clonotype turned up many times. The CDR3 DNA is TGTGCCAGCAGCTTATGGACAGTGGGGCTCCAAGAGACCCAGTACTTC. It encodes CASSLWTVGLQETQYF. The chain couples TRBV7-6 to TRBJ2-5, with TRBD1 as a possible D gene (6 bases). V was clipped by 2 bases and J by 1 base, with 14 bases between them. The CDR3 runs to 16 residues. The germline V gene has CDR1 SGHVS and CDR2 FNYEAQ. Drawing the rest from reference TRBV7-6 and TRBJ2-5, the complete variable domain is GAGVSQSPRYKVTKRGQDVALRCDPISGHVSLYWYRQALGQGPEFLTYFNYEAQQDKSGLPNDRFSAERPEGSISTLTIQRTEQRDSAMYRCASSLWTVGLQETQYFGPGTRLLVL.

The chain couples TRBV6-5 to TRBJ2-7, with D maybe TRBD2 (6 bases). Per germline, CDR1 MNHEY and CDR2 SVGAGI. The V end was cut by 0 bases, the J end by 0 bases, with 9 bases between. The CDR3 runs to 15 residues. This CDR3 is CASSYSEGTSYEQYF. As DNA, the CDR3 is TGTGCCAGCAGTTACTCGGAGGGGACCTCCTACGAGCAGTACTTC.

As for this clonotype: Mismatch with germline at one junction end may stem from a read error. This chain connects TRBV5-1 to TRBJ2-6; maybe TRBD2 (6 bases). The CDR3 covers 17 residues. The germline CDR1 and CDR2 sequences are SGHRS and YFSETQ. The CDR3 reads CASSLVPGTSGSNVLTF. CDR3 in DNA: TGCGCCAGCAGCTTGGTCCCAGGGACTTCTGGGTCCAACGTCCTGACTTTC.

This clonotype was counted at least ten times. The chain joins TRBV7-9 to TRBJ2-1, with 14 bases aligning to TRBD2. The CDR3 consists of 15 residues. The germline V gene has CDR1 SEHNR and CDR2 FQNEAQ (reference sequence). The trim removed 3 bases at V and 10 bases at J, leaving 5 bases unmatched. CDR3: CASSFLGTSGGEQFF. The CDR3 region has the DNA TGTGCCAGCAGCTTCCTAGGGACTAGCGGGGGAGAGCAGTTCTTC.

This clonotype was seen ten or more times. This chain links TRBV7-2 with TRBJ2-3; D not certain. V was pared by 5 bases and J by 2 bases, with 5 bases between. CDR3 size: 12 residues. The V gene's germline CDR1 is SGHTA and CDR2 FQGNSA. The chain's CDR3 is CASSRSTDTQYF. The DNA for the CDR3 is TGTGCCAGCAGCAGGTCCACAGATACGCAGTATTTT. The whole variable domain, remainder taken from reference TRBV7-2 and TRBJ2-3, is GAGVSQSPSNKVTEKGKDVELRCDPISGHTALYWYRQSLGQGLEFLIYFQGNSAPDKSGLPSDRFSAERTGGSVSTLTIQRTQQEDSAVYLCASSRSTDTQYFGPGTRLTVL.

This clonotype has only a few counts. The CDR3 bases are TGTGCCAGCAGCTTAGCGGCAGGGGGAAACTATGGCTACACCTTC. Translation: CASSLAAGGNYGYTF. The J gene is TRBJ1-2, the V gene TRBV11-2; 7 nucleotides match TRBD1. CDR1 and CDR2 (germline): SGHAT, FQNNGV. The CDR3 consists of 15 residues. Trimming removed 1 base from V and 2 bases from J; junction bases left unmatched: 4.

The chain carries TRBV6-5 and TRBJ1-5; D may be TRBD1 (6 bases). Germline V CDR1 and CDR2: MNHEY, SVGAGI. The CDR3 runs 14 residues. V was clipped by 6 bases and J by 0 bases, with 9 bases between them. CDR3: CASSRGHSNQPQHF. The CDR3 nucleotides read TGTGCCAGCAGCCGGGGACATAGCAATCAGCCCCAGCATTTT.

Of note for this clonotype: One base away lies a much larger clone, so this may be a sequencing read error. The CDR3 nucleotides read TGTGCCAGCAGCTTAACACACGGAGTAGGGTCGGACACAGATACGCAGTATTTT. This sequence encodes CASSLTHGVGSDTDTQYF. The rearrangement joins TRBV7-3 to TRBJ2-3; D is undetermined. The germline V gene has CDR1 SGHTA and CDR2 FQGTGA. CDR3 length: 18 residues. The ends were cut back, 0 bases at V and 2 bases at J, with 18 bases in the middle.

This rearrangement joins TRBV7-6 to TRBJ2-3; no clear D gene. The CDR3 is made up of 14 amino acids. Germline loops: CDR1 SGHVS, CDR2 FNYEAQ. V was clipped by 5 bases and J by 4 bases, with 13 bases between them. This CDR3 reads CASSADPGADTQYF. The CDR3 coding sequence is TGTGCCAGCAGCGCCGATCCAGGAGCAGATACGCAGTATTTT.

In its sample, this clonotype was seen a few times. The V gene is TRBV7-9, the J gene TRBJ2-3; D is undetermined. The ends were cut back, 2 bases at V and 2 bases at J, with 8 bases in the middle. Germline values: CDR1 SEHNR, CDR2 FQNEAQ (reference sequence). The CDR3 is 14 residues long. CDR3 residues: CASSLWGDTDTQYF. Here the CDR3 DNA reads TGTGCCAGCAGCTTATGGGGTGACACAGATACGCAGTATTTT.

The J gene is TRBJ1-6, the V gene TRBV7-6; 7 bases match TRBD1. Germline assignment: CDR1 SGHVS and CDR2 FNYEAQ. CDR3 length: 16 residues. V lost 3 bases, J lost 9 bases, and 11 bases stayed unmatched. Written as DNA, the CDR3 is TGTGCCAGCAGCTTCACAGGGGATAGGGCGCTTTCACCCCTCCACTTT. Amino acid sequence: CASSFTGDRALSPLHF.

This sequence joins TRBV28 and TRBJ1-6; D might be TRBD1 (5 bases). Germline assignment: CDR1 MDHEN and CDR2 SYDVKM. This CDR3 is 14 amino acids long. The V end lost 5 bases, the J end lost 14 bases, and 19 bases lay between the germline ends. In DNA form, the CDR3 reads TGTGCCAGCAGTCCGGGACCCCGGACCTCCACCCTCCACTTT. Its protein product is CASSPGPRTSTLHF. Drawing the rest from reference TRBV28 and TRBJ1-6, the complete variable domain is DVKVTQSSRYLVKRTGEKVFLECVQDMDHENMFWYRQDPGLGLRLIYFSYDVKMKEKGDIPEGYSVSREKKERFSLILESASTNQTSMYLCASSPGPRTSTLHFGNGTRLTVT.

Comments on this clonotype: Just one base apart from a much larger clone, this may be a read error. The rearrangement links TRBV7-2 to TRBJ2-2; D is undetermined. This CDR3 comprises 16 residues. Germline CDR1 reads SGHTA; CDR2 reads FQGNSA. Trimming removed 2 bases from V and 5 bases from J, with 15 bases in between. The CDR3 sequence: CASSLQGRPVTGELFF. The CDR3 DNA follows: TGTGCCAGCAGCTTACAAGGTCGCCCCGTAACCGGGGAGCTGTTTTTT.

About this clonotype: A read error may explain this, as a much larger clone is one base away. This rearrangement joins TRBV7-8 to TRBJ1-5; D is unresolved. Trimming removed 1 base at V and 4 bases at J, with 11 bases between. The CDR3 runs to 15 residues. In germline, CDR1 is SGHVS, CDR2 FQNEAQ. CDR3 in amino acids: CASSLVGYGNQPQHF. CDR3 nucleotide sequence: TGTGCCAGCAGCTTAGTCGGGTATGGGAATCAGCCCCAGCATTTT. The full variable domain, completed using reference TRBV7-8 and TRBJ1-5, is GAGVSQSPRYKVAKRGQDVALRCDPISGHVSLFWYQQALGQGPEFLTYFQNEAQLDKSGLPSDRFFAERPEGSVSTLKIQRTQQEDSAVYLCASSLVGYGNQPQHFGDGTRLSIL.

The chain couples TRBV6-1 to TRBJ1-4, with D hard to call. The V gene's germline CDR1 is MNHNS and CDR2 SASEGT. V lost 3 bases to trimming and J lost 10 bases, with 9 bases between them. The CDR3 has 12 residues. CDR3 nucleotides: TGTGCCAGCAGTGAGTTACTGGGAAAACTGTTTTTT. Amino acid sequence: CASSELLGKLFF.

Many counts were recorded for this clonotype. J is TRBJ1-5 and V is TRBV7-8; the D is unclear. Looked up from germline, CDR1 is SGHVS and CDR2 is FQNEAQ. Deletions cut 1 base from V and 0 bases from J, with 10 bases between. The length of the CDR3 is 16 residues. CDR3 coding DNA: TGTGCCAGCAGCTTAGACGACACCTATAGCAATCAGCCCCAGCATTTT. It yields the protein CASSLDDTYSNQPQHF. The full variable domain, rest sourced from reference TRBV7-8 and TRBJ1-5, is GAGVSQSPRYKVAKRGQDVALRCDPISGHVSLFWYQQALGQGPEFLTYFQNEAQLDKSGLPSDRFFAERPEGSVSTLKIQRTQQEDSAVYLCASSLDDTYSNQPQHFGDGTRLSIL.

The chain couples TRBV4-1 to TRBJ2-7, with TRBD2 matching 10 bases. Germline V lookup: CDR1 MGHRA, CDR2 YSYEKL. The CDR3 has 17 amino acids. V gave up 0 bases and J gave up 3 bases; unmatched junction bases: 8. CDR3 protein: CASSQEKLAGTHYEQYF. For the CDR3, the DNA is TGCGCCAGCAGCCAAGAAAAACTAGCGGGGACCCACTACGAGCAGTACTTC.

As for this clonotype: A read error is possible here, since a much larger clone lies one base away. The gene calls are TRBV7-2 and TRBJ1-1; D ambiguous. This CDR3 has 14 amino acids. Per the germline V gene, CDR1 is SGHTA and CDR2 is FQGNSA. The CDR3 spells CASSLVQTNTAAFF. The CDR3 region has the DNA TGTGCCAGCAGCTTAGTACAGACAAACACTGCAGCTTTCTTT.

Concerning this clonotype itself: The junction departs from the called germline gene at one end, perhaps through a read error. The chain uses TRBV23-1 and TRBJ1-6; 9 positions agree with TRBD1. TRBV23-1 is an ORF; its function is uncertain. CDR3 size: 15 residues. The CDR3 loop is CDSSQGQGFRSPLHF. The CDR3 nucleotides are TGCGACAGCAGTCAAGGACAGGGGTTTCGTTCACCCCTCCACTTT.

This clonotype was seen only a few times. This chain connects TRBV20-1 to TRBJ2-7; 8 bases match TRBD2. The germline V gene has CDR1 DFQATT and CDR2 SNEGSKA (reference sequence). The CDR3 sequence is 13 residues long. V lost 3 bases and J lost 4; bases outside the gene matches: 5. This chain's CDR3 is CSASGGVSYEQYF. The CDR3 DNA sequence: TGCAGTGCTAGCGGGGGGGTCTCTTACGAGCAGTACTTC.

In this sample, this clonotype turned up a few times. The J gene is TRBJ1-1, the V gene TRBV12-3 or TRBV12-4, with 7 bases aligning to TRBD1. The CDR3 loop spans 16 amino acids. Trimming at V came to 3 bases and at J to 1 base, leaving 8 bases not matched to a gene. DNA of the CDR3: TGTGCCAGCAGTTTTAGTAATGACAGGGAGAACACTGAAGCTTTCTTT. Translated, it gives CASSFSNDRENTEAFF.

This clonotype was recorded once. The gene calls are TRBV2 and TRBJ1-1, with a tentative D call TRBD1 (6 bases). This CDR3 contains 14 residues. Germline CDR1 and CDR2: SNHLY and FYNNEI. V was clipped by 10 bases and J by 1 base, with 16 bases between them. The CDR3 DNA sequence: TGTGCCACCCATGATCCGGGGGCGAACACTGAAGCTTTCTTT. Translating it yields CATHDPGANTEAFF.